The text below deals with one TCR beta chain. The antigen is not known. This sample was included in a study of T cell responses to AZD1222 COVID-19 vaccine. Study-level findings and limits: Donors were chiefly white British, with a greater number of females, and clonal diversity was perhaps underestimated. Recipients of AZD1222 seropositive at baseline numbered only 5 to 7.

Germline assignment: CDR1 MNHEY and CDR2 SVGAGI. V lost 6 bases to trimming and J lost 5 bases, with 19 bases between them. The CDR3 runs 15 residues. Profiling relied on immunoSEQ multiplex PCR, and the TCRdb table lists in-frame clones only, not all of them. Of about 97,000 clones in the sample, nearly 90% were seen once. Sequenced here: peripheral blood, sampled on day 0 of AZD1222 vaccination. V is TRBV6-5 and J is TRBJ1-1; possible D gene TRBD1, 6 bases. The origin of this receptor is an adult in good health. CDR3 residues: CASSRWGQGNTEAFF. DNA for the CDR3: TGTGCCAGCAGCCGTTGGGGGCAGGGGAATACTGAAGCTTTCTTT.